These 5 T cell receptor beta chains originate from one sample sequenced in a study of blood T cell repertoires in COVID-19. Here immunoSEQ multiplex PCR was the method, and the copy in TCRdb shows in-frame clones only, minus some. There are fewer than 200,000 clones in the sample; about 75% occur only once, and more than 25% lies in the top ten. Material: peripheral blood. These TCRs come from a woman in her 70s with acute or convalescent COVID-19.

The rearrangement links TRBV3-1 (or the pseudogene TRBV3-2) to TRBJ2-2, with 8 bases lining up with TRBD2. Germline V gene sequence: CDR1 LGHDT, CDR2 YNNKEL (reference sequence). The V and J ends lost 1 base and 6 bases, in that order; junction bases with no gene match: 7. The CDR3 length is 16 residues. CDR3 in amino acids: CASSQGYGRAAGELFF. The CDR3 DNA is TGTGCCAGCAGCCAAGGTTACGGGAGGGCAGCCGGGGAGCTGTTTTTT.

The chain links TRBV12-5 to TRBJ2-1, with D maybe TRBD1 (6 bases). Germline CDR1 and CDR2: LGHNT and FRNRAP. This CDR3 is built from 13 residues. V shed 6 bases and J shed 7 bases, with 13 bases lying between them. The CDR3, as DNA: TGTGCTAGTGGGACATCAGGGGAGAATGAGCAGTTCTTC. Translation gives CASGTSGENEQFF.

The chain links TRBV7-2 to TRBJ2-7; D is unclear. The CDR3 extends over 13 amino acids. The V end lost 1 base, the J end lost 6 bases, and 10 bases lay between the germline ends. The V gene's germline CDR1 is SGHTA and CDR2 FQGNSA. This CDR3 reads CASSLEYPSEQYF. The DNA of the CDR3 is TGTGCCAGCAGCTTAGAGTATCCGAGCGAGCAGTACTTC.

The rearrangement links TRBV24-1 to TRBJ1-4; TRBD1 matches at 7 bases. This CDR3 is 16 amino acids long. V gave up 2 bases and J gave up 7 bases; unmatched junction bases: 9. Germline CDR1 and CDR2: KGHDR and SFDVKD. CDR3 coding DNA: TGTGCCACCAGTGATTCGCAGCCGGGACAGCTTGAAAAACTGTTTTTT. Translated: CATSDSQPGQLEKLFF.

This chain links TRBV3-1 (or the pseudogene TRBV3-2) with TRBJ1-3, with 7 bases fitting TRBD1. CDR3 length equals 17 residues. The V gene's germline CDR1 is LGHDT and CDR2 YNNKEL (reference sequence). Trimming cost V 5 bases and J 4 bases; bases outside gene matches: 14. CDR3 loop: CASSKLSGGSSGNTIYF. The CDR3 DNA reads TGTGCCAGCAGCAAACTGTCAGGGGGGTCCTCCGGAAACACCATATATTTT.